A selection of T cell receptor beta chains follows, all from one sample in a study of radiotherapy plus CTLA-4 blockade in lung cancer. Only in-frame clones appear in the TCRdb table, and some are missing; sequencing was by immunoSEQ multiplex PCR. Here the sample spans under 65,000 clones, approximately 84% being singletons. Sequencing was performed on peripheral blood, taken from a patient treated with radiotherapy plus ipilimumab. The receptors stem from a human donor with non-small cell lung cancer whose response to radiotherapy plus ipilimumab could not be evaluated. Both conserved end residues are part of each CDR3. Each record gives: clone size, D gene, V gene, J gene, CDR3 protein, CDR3 DNA. A D gene is named only where the DNA matches it firmly. Size tells how often a clone was seen (once, few, many) or the class of an expanded clone, and some rows leave it out.

size: once; D: TRBD1; V: TRBV19; J: TRBJ2-3; CDR3: CASMGTGATAITDTQYF; DNA: TGTGCCAGTATGGGGACAGGGGCCACCGCGATCACAGATACGCAGTATTTT
size: once; D: -; V: TRBV6-6; J: TRBJ1-6; CDR3: CASESSYNSPLHF; DNA: TGTGCCAGCGAGAGCTCCTATAATTCACCCCTCCACTTT
size: few; D: -; V: TRBV27; J: TRBJ1-2; CDR3: CASSLKASYGYTF; DNA: TGTGCCAGCAGTTTAAAAGCTAGCTATGGCTACACCTTC
size: -; D: -; V: TRBV20-1; J: TRBJ2-3; CDR3: CSARRDTQYF; DNA: TGCAGTGCTCGGAGGGATACGCAGTATTTT
size: few; D: TRBD1; V: TRBV30; J: TRBJ2-3; CDR3: CACSAGGSTSTDTQYF; DNA: TGTGCCTGCTCGGCAGGGGGCAGTACCAGCACAGATACGCAGTATTTT
size: once; D: TRBD1; V: TRBV28; J: TRBJ1-5; CDR3: CASSFRTGGSQPQHF; DNA: TGTGCCAGCAGTTTCCGGACAGGGGGGAGTCAGCCCCAGCATTTT
size: -; D: TRBD1; V: TRBV5-4; J: TRBJ1-1; CDR3: CASSRDRVFVSTEAFF; DNA: TGTGCCAGCAGCAGGGACAGGGTTTTTGTGAGCACTGAAGCTTTCTTT
size: once; D: -; V: TRBV23-1; J: TRBJ2-7; CDR3: CASSQWDAGIRVLYEQYF; DNA: TGCGCCAGCAGTCAATGGGATGCGGGAATCAGGGTTCTTTACGAGCAGTACTTC
size: -; D: -; V: TRBV10-1; J: TRBJ2-1; CDR3: CASSEGESGNEQFF; DNA: TGCGCCAGCAGTGAGGGTGAGTCGGGCAATGAGCAGTTCTTC
size: once; D: -; V: TRBV4-2; J: TRBJ1-2; CDR3: CASSQVHGQRQLNYGYTF; DNA: TGTGCCAGCAGCCAAGTGCACGGACAGCGACAACTAAACTATGGCTACACCTTC
size: once; D: TRBD2; V: TRBV2; J: TRBJ2-1; CDR3: CASSLIGTSGYNEQFF; DNA: TGTGCCAGCAGCCTCATTGGGACTAGCGGATACAATGAGCAGTTCTTC
size: -; D: TRBD2; V: TRBV4-3; J: TRBJ2-3; CDR3: CASSQDEGAGGPGRGDTQYF; DNA: TGCGCCAGCAGCCAAGATGAGGGAGCGGGAGGCCCTGGGAGAGGGGATACGCAGTATTTT
size: -; D: -; V: TRBV9; J: TRBJ2-2; CDR3: CASSVEGGGLTGELFF; DNA: TGTGCCAGCAGCGTAGAGGGGGGGGGCTTGACCGGGGAGCTGTTTTTT
size: -; D: -; V: TRBV19; J: TRBJ2-2; CDR3: CASSVSGFRELFF; DNA: TGTGCCAGTAGTGTCTCGGGGTTCCGGGAGCTGTTTTTT
size: -; D: -; V: TRBV7-2; J: TRBJ1-5; CDR3: CASSLDRNQPQHF; DNA: TGTGCCAGCAGCTTAGACAGGAATCAGCCCCAGCATTTT
size: -; D: TRBD2; V: TRBV9; J: TRBJ2-5; CDR3: CASSFLAGAPGTQYF; DNA: TGTGCCAGCAGCTTCTTAGCGGGGGCGCCTGGGACCCAGTACTTC
size: -; D: -; V: TRBV19; J: TRBJ1-5; CDR3: CASSIGQAAYQPQHF; DNA: TGTGCCAGTAGTATTGGGCAGGCAGCCTATCAGCCCCAGCATTTT
size: -; D: TRBD1; V: TRBV5-1; J: TRBJ1-3; CDR3: CASSEAGGSGNTIYF; DNA: TGCGCCAGCAGCGAGGCAGGGGGCTCTGGAAACACCATATATTTT
size: -; D: TRBD2; V: TRBV4-2; J: TRBJ2-3; CDR3: CASSQEPSGGANTQYF; DNA: TGTGCCAGCAGCCAAGAACCTAGCGGGGGGGCAAATACGCAGTATTTT
size: -; D: TRBD2; V: TRBV7-2; J: TRBJ2-3; CDR3: CASSYGGVGTDTQYF; DNA: TGTGCCAGCAGCTACGGGGGGGTTGGCACAGATACGCAGTATTTT
size: -; D: -; V: TRBV30; J: TRBJ1-4; CDR3: CAWSAWLGDGEKLFF; DNA: TGTGCCTGGAGTGCCTGGTTAGGGGATGGGGAAAAACTGTTTTTT
size: -; D: TRBD2; V: TRBV19; J: TRBJ2-7; CDR3: CASSMSAGGPDYEQYF; DNA: TGTGCCAGTAGTATGTCCGCGGGAGGGCCTGACTACGAGCAGTACTTC
size: -; D: -; V: TRBV9; J: TRBJ2-2; CDR3: CASSVGLPNTGELFF; DNA: TGTGCCAGCAGCGTAGGACTACCTAACACCGGGGAGCTGTTTTTT
size: -; D: -; V: TRBV7-8; J: TRBJ2-5; CDR3: CASSLLPGRQETQYF; DNA: TGTGCCAGCAGCTTGCTCCCTGGCCGCCAAGAGACCCAGTACTTC
size: -; D: TRBD2; V: TRBV6-1; J: TRBJ2-5; CDR3: CASSARTSGEVYQETQYF; DNA: TGTGCCAGCAGTGCGAGGACTAGCGGAGAAGTGTACCAAGAGACCCAGTACTTC
size: -; D: TRBD2; V: TRBV28; J: TRBJ2-1; CDR3: CASSSRLAGGNEQFF; DNA: TGTGCCAGCAGTTCACGACTAGCGGGAGGGAATGAGCAGTTCTTC
size: -; D: -; V: TRBV5-1; J: TRBJ2-1; CDR3: CASSLGDSNEQFF; DNA: TGCGCCAGCAGCTTGGGAGACAGCAATGAGCAGTTCTTC
size: once; D: -; V: TRBV7-2; J: TRBJ2-7; CDR3: CASSLWGPYEQYF; DNA: TGTGCCAGCAGCTTATGGGGGCCCTACGAGCAGTACTTC
size: -; D: -; V: TRBV18; J: TRBJ2-2; CDR3: CASSPPLRGNTGELFF; DNA: TGTGCCAGCTCACCACCGTTGCGGGGGAACACCGGGGAGCTGTTTTTT
size: -; D: -; V: TRBV4-3; J: TRBJ2-7; CDR3: CASSQEGFEQYF; DNA: TGCGCCAGCAGCCAGGAGGGATTCGAGCAGTACTTC
size: -; D: -; V: TRBV12-5; J: TRBJ2-2; CDR3: CASGLSARGLGIGTGELFF; DNA: TGTGCTAGTGGTTTGTCAGCGCGGGGCCTAGGTATAGGCACCGGGGAGCTGTTTTTT